The 31 T cell receptor beta chains given below trace back to one sample, sequenced in a study of read filtering for tumor transcriptome and immune sequencing. The library was built from 400 ng RNA with molecular barcoded adaptors for alpha/delta and beta/gamma chains. A single record per CDR3 protein comes from TCRdb applying MiXCR to the reads. The sample includes 75,000 to 95,000 distinct CDR3 sequences, roughly 21% of them seen just once. The specimen was a population of CD138-negative cells sorted from bone marrow. These receptors were obtained from a donor aged 40 or older with multiple myeloma.

This clonotype was recorded many times. The chain combines TRBV10-3 with TRBJ2-1; possibly TRBD2 for D (6 bases). Germline V lookup: CDR1 ENHRY, CDR2 SYGVKD. The CDR3 has 15 amino acids. Trimming stripped 0 bases from V and 2 bases from J, with 8 bases between. CDR3 residues: CAISESAGAYNEQFF. DNA of the CDR3: TGTGCCATCAGTGAGTCAGCGGGCGCCTACAATGAGCAGTTCTTC.

Relative to its sample, this clonotype is medium-sized. V usage is TRBV14 and J usage is TRBJ2-1; no clear D. The CDR3 has 15 residues. The germline V gene has CDR1 SGHDN and CDR2 FVKESK. V was trimmed by 4 bases and J by 0 bases, leaving 10 bases between them. The CDR3 spells CASSPHASSYNEQFF. In DNA, the CDR3 is TGTGCCAGCAGCCCCCACGCAAGCTCCTACAATGAGCAGTTCTTC. The whole variable domain, filled in from reference TRBV14 and TRBJ2-1, reads EAGVTQFPSHSVIEKGQTVTLRCDPISGHDNLYWYRRVMGKEIKFLLHFVKESKQDESGMPNNRFLAERTGGTYSTLKVQPAELEDSGVYFCASSPHASSYNEQFFGPGTRLTVL.

A word on this clonotype: One end of the junction fails to match germline, which may point to a read error. The J gene is TRBJ2-1, the V gene TRBV5-4; D is uncertain. CDR1 SGHNT and CDR2 YYREEE come from the germline V gene (reference sequence). The CDR3 length is 18 residues. Here the CDR3 DNA reads TGTGCCAGCAGCTTGGCGTTTGAGTCCCGCGGTCTCTACGATGAGCAGTTCTTC. Translated, it gives CASSLAFESRGLYDEQFF.

The V gene is TRBV12-3 or TRBV12-4, the J gene TRBJ1-2, with 7 bases fitting TRBD1. Trimming cost V 6 bases and J 2 bases; bases outside gene matches: 6. CDR3 length equals 14 residues. The CDR3 coding sequence is TGTGCCAGCAGCCGAACAGGGGCCAACTATGGCTACACCTTC. Its protein product is CASSRTGANYGYTF.

Remarks on this clonotype: Just one base apart from a much larger clone, this may be a read error. This chain joins TRBV20-1 and TRBJ2-3, with a weak D call TRBD1 (6 bases). CDR3 length: 12 residues. Germline loops: CDR1 DFQATT, CDR2 SNEGSKA (reference sequence). The CDR3 region has the DNA TGCAGTGCTGGACGGGACACAGATGCGCAGTATTTT. It encodes CSAGRDTDAQYF.

This clonotype was seen repeatedly, ten times or more. An end of the junction differs from the germline gene, which may be a read error. The rearrangement links TRBV23-1 to TRBJ2-1; 8 bases map to TRBD2. TRBV23-1 is an ORF; its function is uncertain. The CDR3 runs 16 residues. CDR3 coding DNA: TGCGCCAGCAGTCATTCGACCCTTGATGGTAGCGGGGCTTGGGTCTTC. Translating it yields CASSHSTLDGSGAWVF.

The table lists this clonotype with a few counts. This chain joins TRBV30 and TRBJ1-5; no clear D. The CDR3 spans 15 residues. The germline gives CDR1 GTSNPN, CDR2 SVGIG (reference sequence). V was shortened by 1 base and J by 5 bases, with 15 bases between the two germline ends. The CDR3 bases are TGTGCCTGGAGTGGGAGGCACCCAGCGGATCAGCCCCAGCATTTT. As protein: CAWSGRHPADQPQHF.

On this clonotype: This sequence may be a read error, since a much larger clone differs from it by one base. V and J are TRBV28 and TRBJ1-1; D ambiguous. CDR3 size: 11 residues. Germline CDR1 reads MDHEN; CDR2 reads SYDVKM. Trimming shortened V by 10 bases and J by 11 bases, and 17 bases separated the two germline ends. DNA of the CDR3: TGTGCCACCAAGGGTTTTTATGGGGCTTTCTTT. Translated: CATKGFYGAFF.

This clonotype was detected once. Since a far larger clone is one base different, this is likely a read error. A read error is likely, as this CDR3 ends without the conserved phenylalanine or tryptophan. The rearrangement uses TRBV28 and TRBJ2-7; D possibly corresponds to TRBD2 (5 bases). This CDR3 region has 14 residues. The germline CDR1 and CDR2 sequences are MDHEN and SYDVKM. Between the trimmed V and J ends, which lost 3 bases and 3 bases, there was a span of 12 bases. CDR3 bases: TGTGCCAGCAGTTTCGGGATAATGGGCTACGAGCAGTACTTG. It is translated as CASSFGIMGYEQYL.

Many counts were recorded for this clonotype. The chain combines TRBV28 with TRBJ2-1; 13 positions agree with TRBD2. The CDR3 extends over 18 amino acids. Germline-derived CDR1 and CDR2 are MDHEN and SYDVKM. The V gene end was trimmed by 5 bases and the J gene end by 0 bases; junction bases not matched to a gene: 7. The CDR3 DNA reads TGTGCCAGCAGTACGGGACTAGCGGGGCTAAGCTCCTACAATGAGCAGTTCTTC. Residues: CASSTGLAGLSSYNEQFF.

This clonotype was picked up many times. This chain links TRBV3-1 with TRBJ2-3; D not resolved. The germline V gene has CDR1 LGHDT and CDR2 YNNKEL (reference sequence). CDR3 length equals 16 residues. Trimming removed 0 bases from V and 0 bases from J, with 10 bases in between. CDR3 bases: TGTGCCAGCAGCCAAGATTCAGGAGTGAGCACAGATACGCAGTATTTT. Protein sequence: CASSQDSGVSTDTQYF.

Note on this clonotype: A much larger clone differs from this one at a single base, so this may be a read error. The V and J genes are TRBV3-1 and TRBJ2-7, with no clear D. This CDR3 region has 14 residues. V was trimmed by 4 bases and J by 5 bases, leaving 15 bases between them. Germline-derived CDR1 and CDR2 are LGHDT and YNNKEL (reference sequence). In nucleotides, the CDR3 is TGTGCCAGCAGCCGGCAGCCAGGATCCCACGAGCAGTACTTC. It codes for CASSRQPGSHEQYF.

This clonotype showed up just a few times. The gene calls are TRBV7-2 and TRBJ1-5; no firm D call. Germline V gene lookup returns CDR1 SGHTA and CDR2 FQGNSA. V dropped 1 base and J dropped 3 bases, with 10 bases sitting between them. The CDR3 contains 15 residues. CDR3 residues: CASSLVSQYNQPQHF. The DNA of the CDR3 is TGTGCCAGCAGCTTAGTCTCACAGTACAATCAGCCCCAGCATTTT.

This clonotype turned up a few times. This rearrangement joins TRBV5-4 to TRBJ2-3; D not resolved. Per germline, CDR1 SGHNT and CDR2 YYREEE (reference sequence). V gave up 2 bases and J gave up 4 bases, with 8 bases separating them. CDR3 length equals 13 residues. This chain's CDR3 is CASSLGPSDTQYF. The CDR3 bases are TGTGCCAGCAGCTTAGGACCCTCAGATACGCAGTATTTT. Drawing the rest from reference TRBV5-4 and TRBJ2-3, the complete variable domain is ETGVTQSPTHLIKTRGQQVTLRCSSQSGHNTVSWYQQALGQGPQFIFQYYREEENGRGNFPPRFSGLQFPNYSSELNVNALELDDSALYLCASSLGPSDTQYFGPGTRLTVL.

This clonotype came up many times. The chain has TRBV20-1 and TRBJ1-1; no reliable D call. This CDR3 region has 13 residues. CDR1 DFQATT and CDR2 SNEGSKA come from the germline V gene (reference sequence). Trimming shortened V by 3 bases and J by 5 bases, and 13 bases separated the two germline ends. Written as DNA, the CDR3 is TGCAGTGCTAGCAACAGCCATTCGACTGAAGCTTTCTTT. It translates to CSASNSHSTEAFF.

This clonotype was counted at least ten times. The rearrangement joins TRBV21-1 to TRBJ2-1; the table's D call TRBD1 went unverified against the DNA. TRBV21-1 is listed as a pseudogene. The length of the CDR3 is 11 residues. CDR3 residues: CASSKARGLFF. The CDR3 nucleotides read TGTGCCAGCAGCAAAGCAAGGGGGTTGTTCTTC.

Many counts were recorded for this clonotype. This chain joins TRBV20-1 and TRBJ1-1; TRBD1 might be the D (5 bases). Trimming stripped 6 bases from V and 0 bases from J, with 11 bases between. Germline lookup yields CDR1 DFQATT and CDR2 SNEGSKA (reference sequence). This CDR3 region has 13 residues. CDR3: CSAPTDMNTEAFF. The DNA of the CDR3 is TGCAGTGCACCGACAGATATGAACACTGAAGCTTTCTTT.

This clonotype was seen repeatedly, ten times or more. This rearrangement joins TRBV2 to TRBJ2-7; D perhaps matches TRBD1 (6 bases). Germline V lookup: CDR1 SNHLY, CDR2 FYNNEI. CDR3 length: 13 residues. The V end lost 8 bases, the J end lost 7 bases, and 18 bases lay between the germline ends. CDR3 region: CASGASGAGEQYF. The CDR3 region has the DNA TGTGCCAGCGGGGCGTCAGGGGCAGGGGAGCAGTACTTC.

This clonotype has at least ten counts. In this CDR3 the conserved last residue, phenylalanine or tryptophan, is missing, so a read error is likely. No DNA is shown, since the ends of the CDR3 on it are uncertain; the CDR3 is the one TCRdb lists. V is TRBV7-9 and J is TRBJ2-1; TRBD2, as called in the table, went unchecked against the DNA. With termini counted, the CDR3 has 13 amino acids. Germline-derived CDR1 and CDR2 are SEHNR and FQNEAQ (reference sequence). The CDR3 sequence is CASSLIEISGGAL.

With respect to this clonotype: This clone may be a read error of a much larger clone one base away. V gene TRBV2 combines with J gene TRBJ2-2; either TRBD1 or TRBD2 may supply D (5 bases each). The CDR3 length is 15 residues. Looked up from germline, CDR1 is SNHLY and CDR2 is FYNNEI. The CDR3: CASSEARVGTGKLFF. The DNA for the CDR3 is TGTGCCAGCAGTGAAGCCAGGGTCGGAACCGGGAAGCTGTTTTTT.

This clonotype was seen ten or more times. This chain links TRBV6-5 with TRBJ2-3; D not resolved. The CDR3 has 14 residues. Between the trimmed V and J ends, which lost 6 bases and 5 bases, there was a span of 15 bases. CDR1 MNHEY and CDR2 SVGAGI come from the germline V gene. Here the CDR3 reads CASSRQWVGDTQYF. The CDR3 DNA follows: TGTGCCAGCAGCCGACAATGGGTTGGAGATACGCAGTATTTT.

Worth noting for this clonotype: This CDR3 fails to terminate in the conserved phenylalanine or tryptophan, so it likely reflects a read error. V and J are TRBV7-9 and TRBJ2-5; a possible D gene is TRBD1 (6 bases). This CDR3 has 15 amino acids. V gave up 4 bases and J gave up 2 bases, with 14 bases separating them. The V gene's germline CDR1 is SEHNR and CDR2 FQNEAQ (reference sequence). CDR3 region: CASSWSGQLQETQYL. CDR3 nucleotides: TGTGCCAGCAGCTGGAGTGGACAGCTACAAGAGACCCAGTACCTC.

This clonotype was counted many times. The CDR3 DNA reads as TGTGCCAGCAGCTTTGATCGACAGGGTGCCGGGGAGCTGTTTTTT. Its translation is CASSFDRQGAGELFF. The chain joins TRBV11-2 to TRBJ2-2; TRBD1 aligns across 7 bases. Germline V gene data show CDR1 as SGHAT and CDR2 as FQNNGV. V shed 3 bases, J shed 6 bases, and the junction held 7 bases outside the gene matches. The CDR3 length is 15 residues.

The chain recombines TRBV29-1 with TRBJ2-7; D is unresolved. This CDR3 spans 13 amino acids. CDR1 SQVTM and CDR2 ANQGSEA come from the germline V gene. The V end was cut by 2 bases, the J end by 5 bases, with 13 bases between. Here the CDR3 reads CSVEMPEADEQYF. The CDR3 region has the DNA TGCAGCGTTGAAATGCCAGAGGCGGACGAGCAGTACTTC.

This clonotype was seen at least ten times. The rearrangement uses TRBV2 and TRBJ2-7; TRBD2 matches 9 bases. The J segment lost 4 bases and the V segment lost 8 bases, leaving 12 bases of the junction unmatched. Looked up from germline, CDR1 is SNHLY and CDR2 is FYNNEI. This CDR3 comprises 15 residues. CDR3 in DNA: TGTGCCAGCGAGTTCGGCGGGGGGGCCGATTACGAGCAGTACTTC. Translated: CASEFGGGADYEQYF.

CDR3 residues: CASSSSHRGANNQPQHF. The CDR3 DNA is TGTGCCAGCAGTTCTAGTCACAGGGGGGCGAACAATCAGCCCCAGCATTTT. V usage is TRBV28 and J usage is TRBJ1-5, with 8 positions matching TRBD1. The J segment lost 3 bases and the V segment lost 4 bases, leaving 11 bases of the junction unmatched. The CDR3 is 17 residues long. Germline V gene lookup returns CDR1 MDHEN and CDR2 SYDVKM. The full variable domain, in which reference TRBV28 and TRBJ1-5 provide the parts outside the CDR3, is DVKVTQSSRYLVKRTGEKVFLECVQDMDHENMFWYRQDPGLGLRLIYFSYDVKMKEKGDIPEGYSVSREKKERFSLILESASTNQTSMYLCASSSSHRGANNQPQHFGDGTRLSIL.

This clonotype occurred many times. This chain links TRBV29-1 with TRBJ2-3; D possibly corresponds to TRBD2 (5 bases). Trimming stripped 8 bases from V and 4 bases from J, with 7 bases between. The germline V gene encodes CDR1 SQVTM and CDR2 ANQGSEA. CDR3 length: 10 amino acids. The CDR3 loop reads CSTGADTQYF. The DNA of the CDR3 is TGCAGCACCGGGGCAGATACGCAGTATTTT.

As concerns this clonotype: This clone may be a read error of a much larger clone one base away. The V gene is TRBV6-5, the J gene TRBJ2-7, with no clear D. With 4 bases removed from V and 1 base from J, the gap between germline ends came to 8 bases. The CDR3 contains 13 residues. From germline, CDR1 is MNHEY and CDR2 SVGAGI. In nucleotides, the CDR3 is TGTGCCAGCAGTTCCCATGATTCCTACGAGCAGTACTTC. It codes for CASSSHDSYEQYF.

There are many counts of this clonotype. V usage is TRBV10-3 and J usage is TRBJ2-5; D is unresolved. The V gene's germline CDR1 is ENHRY and CDR2 SYGVKD. Trimming pared 1 base from V and 5 bases from J, leaving 8 bases between. The CDR3 is 13 amino acids. CDR3 in DNA: TGTGCCATCAGTGAGTTGTTAGATGAGACCCAGTACTTC. This encodes CAISELLDETQYF.

This clonotype was found a few times. The chain links TRBV2 to TRBJ2-7, with D possibly TRBD2 on 5 matching bases. This CDR3 has 11 residues. V lost 4 bases and J 12 bases, leaving 13 bases between the germline ends. Looked up from germline, CDR1 is SNHLY and CDR2 is FYNNEI. The CDR3 region has the DNA TGTGCCAGCAGTGTGGGCGGGCAGGTGTACTTC. It specifies CASSVGGQVYF.

This clonotype has a count of ten or more. The CDR3 DNA follows: TGTGCCAGCAGCTTGGGGATTGATACGCAGTATTTT. This translates into CASSLGIDTQYF. V and J are TRBV11-2 and TRBJ2-3; D not certain. From germline, CDR1 is SGHAT and CDR2 FQNNGV. This CDR3 is 12 amino acids long. The V end lost 3 bases, the J end lost 6 bases, and 7 bases lay between the germline ends.